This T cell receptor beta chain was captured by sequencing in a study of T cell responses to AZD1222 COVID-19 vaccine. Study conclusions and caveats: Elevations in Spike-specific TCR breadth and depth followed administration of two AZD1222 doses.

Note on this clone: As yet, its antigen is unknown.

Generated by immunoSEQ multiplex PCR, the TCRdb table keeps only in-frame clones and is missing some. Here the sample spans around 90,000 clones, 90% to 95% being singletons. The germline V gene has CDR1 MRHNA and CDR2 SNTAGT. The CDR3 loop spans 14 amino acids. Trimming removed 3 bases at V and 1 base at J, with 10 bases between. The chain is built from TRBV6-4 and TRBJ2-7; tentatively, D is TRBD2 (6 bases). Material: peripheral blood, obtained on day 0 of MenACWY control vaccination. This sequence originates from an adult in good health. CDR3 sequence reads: CASSEPSGSYEQYF. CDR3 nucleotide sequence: TGTGCCAGCAGTGAGCCCAGCGGGTCCTACGAGCAGTACTTC.